This T cell receptor beta chain originates from a study of T-cell reconstitution after alpha-beta-depleted transplantation in children. General study findings and limits: Two months or so post-transplant, alpha-beta T cells reportedly derived from several hundred expanded graft clones. Once a year had passed after transplant, T-cell counts and diversity came mostly from newly produced T cells. TCRbeta diversity was high at day 60 in some patients (a result of surviving recipient T cells and thymic progenitors).

The library targeted TCRbeta and was prepared with unique molecular identifiers. TCRdb called the PCR reads again in MiXCR, with one record for every CDR3 protein. The sample includes some 76,000 distinct CDR3 sequences, about a tenth of them seen just once. In its sample, this clonotype was seen a few times. Its specificity is not known. The receptor comes from a boy between 5 and 17 years old with acute myeloid leukemia, due to receive a stem cell transplant. This sample comprised PBMCs, obtained before TCRalphabeta/CD19-depleted stem cell transplant.

The CDR3 reads CAIRYDGTSSPFHSYNEQFF. CDR3 in DNA: TGTGCCATCCGGTACGATGGGACTAGCTCACCGTTCCACTCCTACAATGAGCAGTTCTTC. The J gene is TRBJ2-1, the V gene TRBV10-3, with TRBD2 identical over 9 bases. Germline trimming cut 8 bases from V and 0 bases from J; bases unmatched to any gene: 20. Germline-derived CDR1 and CDR2 are ENHRY and SYGVKD. The CDR3 loop spans 20 amino acids.